Below, 31 T cell receptor beta chains from the same sample are listed, as sequenced in a study of blood T cell repertoires in COVID-19. The repertoire was sequenced with immunoSEQ multiplex PCR; TCRdb's copy has only in-frame clones and lacks some. The sample shows around 82,000 clones, approximately 86% of them seen only once. Sequencing used peripheral blood. These receptor sequences come from an elderly man with COVID-19, enrolled during active disease.

This clone came up once. The chain uses TRBV2 and TRBJ1-1; D is possibly TRBD1 (5 bases). Germline V CDR1 and CDR2: SNHLY, FYNNEI. With 6 bases removed from V and 5 bases from J, the gap between germline ends came to 13 bases. CDR3 length: 13 amino acids. This CDR3 reads CASRTGEGTEAFF. CDR3 nucleotides: TGTGCCAGCAGAACAGGAGAAGGAACTGAAGCTTTCTTT.

The J gene is TRBJ2-1, the V gene TRBV7-9, with 14 positions matching TRBD2. Germline trimming cut 5 bases from V and 10 bases from J; bases unmatched to any gene: 7. Germline loops: CDR1 SEHNR, CDR2 FQNEAQ (reference sequence). The CDR3 is 15 amino acids. CDR3 sequence reads: CASSATSGGVGEQFF. DNA for the CDR3: TGTGCCAGCAGCGCGACTAGCGGGGGGGTTGGCGAGCAGTTCTTC.

The chain combines TRBV9 with TRBJ1-1; D not certain. Per the germline V gene, CDR1 is SGDLS and CDR2 is YYNGEE. Trimming cost V 4 bases and J 0 bases, with 7 bases left between them. CDR3 size: 13 residues. DNA of the CDR3: TGTGCCAGCAGCCCTCAGATGAACACTGAAGCTTTCTTT. This gives the protein CASSPQMNTEAFF.

The chain joins TRBV19 to TRBJ2-1, with D unclear. Per germline, CDR1 LNHDA and CDR2 SQIVND (reference sequence). V was pared by 4 bases and J by 0 bases, with 7 bases between. The CDR3 sequence is 14 residues long. CDR3 amino acids: CASSSLSSYNEQFF. CDR3 DNA sequence: TGTGCCAGTAGTAGTCTTAGCTCCTACAATGAGCAGTTCTTC.

The chain carries TRBV5-1 and TRBJ1-1; 9 bases match TRBD1. The J segment lost 4 bases and the V segment lost 0 bases, leaving 4 bases of the junction unmatched. There are 15 residues in the CDR3. Germline lookup yields CDR1 SGHRS and CDR2 YFSETQ. The CDR3 spells CASSLAGTGSTEAFF. DNA of the CDR3: TGCGCCAGCAGCTTGGCAGGGACAGGGAGCACTGAAGCTTTCTTT.

This clone has only one observation. The chain uses TRBV7-2 and TRBJ1-2; D is unclear. Deletions cut 1 base from V and 10 bases from J, with 13 bases between. The V gene's germline CDR1 is SGHTA and CDR2 FQGNSA. CDR3 length: 13 amino acids. As DNA, the CDR3 is TGTGCCAGCAGCTTAGATGAGGGAAGGAACTACACCTTC. It encodes CASSLDEGRNYTF.

This clone showed up just a few times. This chain uses TRBV5-1 with TRBJ2-5; D is perhaps TRBD1 (6 bases). Germline values: CDR1 SGHRS, CDR2 YFSETQ. The CDR3 extends over 15 amino acids. V was clipped by 3 bases and J by 2 bases, with 14 bases between them. The DNA of the CDR3 is TGCGCCAGCAGCTCCCCCCAGGGGACGCAAGAGACCCAGTACTTC. Translated: CASSSPQGTQETQYF.

The rearrangement links TRBV27 to TRBJ1-1; 8 nucleotides agree with TRBD1. Germline V lookup: CDR1 MNHEY, CDR2 SMNVEV (reference sequence). The CDR3 has 14 residues. The J segment lost 7 bases and the V segment lost 2 bases, leaving 6 bases of the junction unmatched. CDR3 region: CASSLGRGPREAFF. Written as DNA, the CDR3 is TGTGCCAGCAGTTTAGGCAGGGGGCCCCGTGAAGCTTTCTTT.

V is TRBV18 and J is TRBJ1-6; D not resolved. CDR3 size: 14 residues. Between the trimmed V and J ends, which lost 5 bases and 7 bases, there was a span of 12 bases. Germline V lookup: CDR1 KGHSH, CDR2 LQKENI. This CDR3 reads CASSSVRLNSPLHF. The CDR3 region has the DNA TGTGCCAGCTCATCGGTCAGGCTGAATTCACCCCTCCACTTT.

This chain links TRBV12-3 or TRBV12-4 with TRBJ1-2; D is ambiguous. Trimming stripped 5 bases from V and 8 bases from J, with 12 bases between. This CDR3 region has 12 residues. CDR3 region: CASSPPREGYTF. CDR3 nucleotides: TGTGCCAGCAGTCCCCCGCGGGAAGGCTACACCTTC.

CDR3 in DNA: TGTGCCAGCTCACCAATAGCAGGACAAAACACCGGGGAGCTGTTTTTT. This translates into CASSPIAGQNTGELFF. The chain carries TRBV18 and TRBJ2-2; possibly TRBD1 for D (5 bases). V was trimmed by 2 bases and J by 2 bases, leaving 12 bases between them. The length of the CDR3 is 16 residues. The germline CDR1 and CDR2 sequences are KGHSH and LQKENI.

V and J are TRBV18 and TRBJ2-2, with 7 bases lining up with TRBD1. The CDR3 extends over 16 amino acids. Germline CDR1 and CDR2: KGHSH and LQKENI. J lost 4 bases, V lost 1 base, and 6 bases had no gene match. The chain's CDR3 is CASSPRDSSTTGELFF. DNA for the CDR3: TGTGCCAGCTCACCACGGGACAGCTCTACCACCGGGGAGCTGTTTTTT.

The J gene is TRBJ1-3, the V gene TRBV28; D not certain. Germline V gene data show CDR1 as MDHEN and CDR2 as SYDVKM. Trimming took off 3 bases at V and 3 bases at J, with 12 bases between the two ends. This CDR3 region has 15 residues. The DNA of the CDR3 is TGTGCCAGCAGTTTGGGAGGAATCGGTGGAAACACCATATATTTT. This translates into CASSLGGIGGNTIYF.

The rearrangement joins TRBV19 to TRBJ1-5, with TRBD1 identical over 8 bases. Trimming took 5 bases from V and 7 from J; bases not matched to a gene: 4. The CDR3 length is 13 residues. CDR1 LNHDA and CDR2 SQIVND come from the germline V gene (reference sequence). CDR3 in amino acids: CASSVDRGQPQHF. CDR3 DNA sequence: TGTGCCAGTAGTGTCGACAGGGGACAGCCCCAGCATTTT. Full variable domain (missing parts from reference TRBV19 and TRBJ1-5): DGGITQSPKYLFRKEGQNVTLSCEQNLNHDAMYWYRQDPGQGLRLIYYSQIVNDFQKGDIAEGYSVSREKKESFPLTVTSAQKNPTAFYLCASSVDRGQPQHFGDGTRLSIL.

This rearrangement joins TRBV4-1 to TRBJ2-1; tentatively, D is TRBD1 (6 bases). The germline gives CDR1 MGHRA, CDR2 YSYEKL. The CDR3 runs 17 residues. V was shortened by 0 bases and J by 0 bases, with 12 bases between the two germline ends. The CDR3 sequence is CASSQERDKVSYNEQFF. The CDR3 DNA is TGCGCCAGCAGCCAAGAAAGGGACAAAGTCTCCTACAATGAGCAGTTCTTC.

The chain carries TRBV7-9 and TRBJ1-1; weak D call: TRBD1 (5 bases). The CDR3 is made up of 14 amino acids. The germline V gene has CDR1 SEHNR and CDR2 FQNEAQ (reference sequence). V dropped 2 bases and J dropped 4 bases, with 11 bases sitting between them. The CDR3 reads CASSLRRQITEAFF. The CDR3 bases are TGTGCCAGCAGCTTAAGACGACAGATCACTGAAGCTTTCTTT.

The rearrangement links TRBV7-9 to TRBJ1-1, with D tentatively TRBD1 (6 bases). The V end lost 5 bases, the J end lost 6 bases, and 16 bases lay between the germline ends. Germline CDR1 reads SEHNR; CDR2 reads FQNEAQ (reference sequence). CDR3 length: 14 residues. The CDR3 region is CASSTATGFAEAFF. CDR3 sequence (DNA): TGTGCCAGCAGCACCGCAACAGGGTTCGCTGAAGCTTTCTTT.

This chain uses TRBV13 with TRBJ2-1; 10 nucleotides line up with TRBD2. The V segment lost 4 bases and the J segment 4 bases; nucleotides outside the gene matches: 10. Germline CDR1 and CDR2: PRHDT and FYEKMQ (reference sequence). The CDR3 runs 17 residues. The CDR3 reads CASSSPSGLAIYNEQFF. CDR3 nucleotide sequence: TGTGCCAGCAGCTCACCCTCGGGACTAGCGATTTACAATGAGCAGTTCTTC.

The gene calls are TRBV19 and TRBJ1-4; D possibly corresponds to TRBD1 (6 bases). Germline V lookup: CDR1 LNHDA, CDR2 SQIVND (reference sequence). V was cut by 3 bases and J by 8 bases, with 13 bases left in between. This CDR3 has 14 amino acids. The CDR3 nucleotides are TGTGCCAGTAGTATCCGACAGGACCAAGAAAAACTGTTTTTT. Amino acid sequence: CASSIRQDQEKLFF.

The V call is TRBV18, the J call TRBJ2-5; 8 bases agree with TRBD2. CDR3 length: 13 amino acids. CDR1 and CDR2 from the germline V gene are KGHSH and LQKENI. After removal of 5 bases from V and 5 bases from J, the junction contained 4 bases not matched to a gene. The CDR3 protein is CASSATGGETQYF. The CDR3 DNA sequence: TGTGCCAGCTCAGCTACGGGGGGGGAGACCCAGTACTTC.

The genes are TRBV7-9 and TRBJ1-3; no definite D call. This CDR3 has 15 residues. The germline V gene encodes CDR1 SEHNR and CDR2 FQNEAQ (reference sequence). V dropped 5 bases and J dropped 1 base, with 12 bases sitting between them. CDR3 loop: CASSPFRGSGNTIYF. The CDR3 region has the DNA TGTGCCAGCAGCCCTTTTCGGGGTTCTGGAAACACCATATATTTT.

The gene calls are TRBV4-1 and TRBJ1-4; D is ambiguous. The CDR3 length is 15 residues. The germline V gene encodes CDR1 MGHRA and CDR2 YSYEKL. V dropped 1 base and J dropped 6 bases, with 12 bases sitting between them. CDR3 in amino acids: CASSQARTRDEKLFF. The CDR3 region has the DNA TGCGCCAGCAGCCAAGCGAGGACTCGGGATGAAAAACTGTTTTTT.

This clone was detected once. The J gene is TRBJ1-2, the V gene TRBV19; 10 nucleotides match TRBD1. V shed 5 bases, J shed 5 bases, and the junction held 5 bases outside the gene matches. This CDR3 is built from 14 residues. CDR1 is LNHDA, CDR2 SQIVND, per germline (reference sequence). This CDR3 is CASSLDRGAYGYTF. The DNA for the CDR3 is TGTGCCAGTAGTCTGGACAGGGGGGCGTATGGCTACACCTTC.

This clone was seen once. The V gene is TRBV7-8, the J gene TRBJ1-3; D might be TRBD1 (6 bases). Trimming shortened V by 5 bases and J by 0 bases, and 14 bases separated the two germline ends. The CDR3 runs 16 residues. Germline V gene data show CDR1 as SGHVS and CDR2 as FQNEAQ. The CDR3 spells CASSKRTVASGNTIYF. In nucleotides, the CDR3 is TGTGCCAGCAGCAAGCGGACAGTCGCCTCTGGAAACACCATATATTTT.

This CDR3 is CASSALDRGNEQYF. The CDR3 nucleotides are TGCGCCAGCAGCGCACTCGACAGGGGGAACGAGCAGTACTTC. The chain couples TRBV5-1 to TRBJ2-7, with 9 bases lining up with TRBD1. J gave up 5 bases and V 4 bases, and 7 bases lay outside the gene matches. CDR1 SGHRS and CDR2 YFSETQ come from the germline V gene. CDR3 size: 14 residues.

V and J are TRBV5-1 and TRBJ1-1; D is undetermined. The CDR3 is made up of 13 amino acids. Germline CDR1 is SGHRS and CDR2 is YFSETQ. Trimming left V 0 bases short and J 5 bases short, with 8 bases between. Here the CDR3 reads CASSLGAGTEAFF. DNA for the CDR3: TGCGCCAGCAGCTTGGGGGCGGGGACTGAAGCTTTCTTT.

This clone appeared a few times. CDR3 nucleotide sequence: TGCGCCAGCAGCCCCCGGGAGTGGCAGGGCACAGATACGCAGTATTTT. This translates into CASSPREWQGTDTQYF. V usage is TRBV5-1 and J usage is TRBJ2-3; weak D call: TRBD2 (6 bases). Germline CDR1 SGHRS, CDR2 YFSETQ. The CDR3 sequence is 16 residues long. V was trimmed by 4 bases and J by 1 base, leaving 16 bases between them.

DNA for the CDR3: TGTGCCACCAGTGATCCGGTCTTTGTCTACACCTTC. Amino acid sequence: CATSDPVFVYTF. The chain is built from TRBV24-1 and TRBJ1-2; D unclear. V dropped 3 bases and J dropped 10 bases, with 11 bases sitting between them. From germline, CDR1 is KGHDR and CDR2 SFDVKD. The CDR3 is 12 residues long.

The chain is built from TRBV7-9 and TRBJ1-2; D gene uncertain. This CDR3 contains 14 residues. CDR1 is SEHNR, CDR2 FQNEAQ, per germline (reference sequence). Deletions cut 2 bases from V and 3 bases from J, with 10 bases between. The chain's CDR3 is CASSLTPADYGYTF. CDR3 nucleotides: TGTGCCAGCAGCTTAACTCCGGCGGACTATGGCTACACCTTC.

The chain is built from TRBV3-1 (or the pseudogene TRBV3-2) and TRBJ2-7; maybe TRBD2 (5 bases). CDR1 is LGHDT and CDR2 is YNNKEL in the germline V gene (reference sequence). V was trimmed by 0 bases and J by 0 bases, leaving 9 bases between them. The CDR3 length is 15 residues. CDR3: CASSQETNPSYEQYF. Here the CDR3 DNA reads TGTGCCAGCAGCCAAGAGACTAACCCCTCCTACGAGCAGTACTTC.

This sequence joins TRBV7-3 and TRBJ2-1; 13 bases agree with TRBD2. The CDR3 runs to 16 residues. Germline trimming cut 5 bases from V and 8 bases from J; bases unmatched to any gene: 9. Germline CDR1 is SGHTA and CDR2 is FQGTGA. CDR3 DNA sequence: TGTGCCAGCAGCACATCGGGACTAGCGGGGTGGGATGAGCAGTTCTTC. Translated: CASSTSGLAGWDEQFF.